The clone carrying this T cell receptor beta chain showed up just once. Its specificity is not known. This may be a read error, as it is one base from a much larger clone. Synthesis of TCR beta cDNA was carried out from about 0.55 ug total RNA with a constant-region primer. Each TCR beta library was derived from three nested multiplex PCR rounds that employed slightly modified ARM-PCR. TCRdb recomputed calls from the multiplex PCR reads with MiXCR, one row per CDR3 protein. The data contain about 120,000 distinct CDR3 sequences, 55% to 70% of them seen just once; the ten biggest clones take up 8.1%. The record originates from a study of tumor-infiltrating lymphocytes in primary liver carcinoma. The wider study: Sample yields of productive TCRbeta reads, ranging from roughly 3.65 to 7.13 million, were similar across tissue types.

Taking 20-30 mg of unsorted bulk tissue, the authors co-extracted RNA and DNA. Overall study results and limits: Tumor top-250-clone fractions significantly exceeded those of blood (p = 0.039). Tumor-adjacent and tumor-blood pairs shared less of their repertoires than tumor region pairs shared.

The sequenced sample consisted of tumor-adjacent normal liver tissue. The TCR originated in a woman aged 55 to 70 with primary liver carcinoma and hepatitis B virus infection.

CDR3 sequence reads: CVSSLEGQAVTLDEQFF. Written as DNA, the CDR3 is TGTGTCAGCAGCTTAGAGGGGCAAGCAGTCACACTCGATGAGCAGTTCTTC. The chain is built from TRBV7-9 and TRBJ2-1, with D perhaps TRBD1 or TRBD2 (5 bases each). The CDR3 has 17 residues. CDR1 and CDR2 from the germline V gene are SEHNR and FQNEAQ (reference sequence).